This T cell receptor (beta chain) was sequenced in a study of human T cells and chemical hapten exposure. As for time point: patch test 2, 6 weeks after DPC sensitization. Regarding treatment: therapeutic diphenylcyclopropenone sensitization with weekly scalp DPC. Only after blood had been drawn was each patch test applied. People who gave samples had alopecia, were 18 to 70 years old, and were suitable for DPC. V lost 5 bases to trimming and J lost 5 bases, with 15 bases between them. Germline V lookup: CDR1 SNHLY, CDR2 FYNNEI. This CDR3 is built from 15 residues. Individual cDNA molecules (in the library) carried attached unique molecular identifiers. As handled by the study authors: Sample TCR counts, which ranged from roughly 20,000 to 750,000, had a median of approximately 95,000. One entry per CDR3 protein, called by TCRdb with MiXCR from the RACE reads. The V and J calls shown here were made by TCRdb, not taken from the authors' results. The sample includes some 96,000 distinct CDR3 sequences, about 9.6% of them seen just once.

The V gene is TRBV2, the J gene TRBJ2-2; D gene ambiguous. Sample: whole blood, taken in connection with sensitization to the hapten diphenylcyclopropenone (DPC). The receptor was derived from a woman between 35 and 50 years old with alopecia areata. Some clones in this sample may be carry-over from other donors' samples. CDR3 DNA sequence: TGTGCCAGCAGTTTCGACGGTGTGGGGACCGGGGAGCTGTTTTTT. This sequence encodes CASSFDGVGTGELFF. Drawing the rest from reference TRBV2 and TRBJ2-2, the complete variable domain is EPEVTQTPSHQVTQMGQEVILRCVPISNHLYFYWYRQILGQKVEFLVSFYNNEISEKSEIFDDQFSVERPDGSNFTLKIRSTKLEDSAMYFCASSFDGVGTGELFFGEGSRLTVL.